This section outlines one T cell receptor beta chain sequence together with its context. The antigen remains unidentified. Expressed TCRB transcripts were sequenced, since all the RNA that had been isolated was reverse transcribed. Generated by immunoSEQ multiplex PCR, the TCRdb table keeps only in-frame clones and is missing some. The sample shows roughly 400,000 clones, approximately 15% of them seen only once. The data belong to a study of beta chain features in type 1 diabetes. Study results and limitations: For Type 1 diabetes patients, all four CD4+ subsets carried TCRB CDR3s that were moderately but significantly shorter. High TCR expression in some cells could lead to their over-representation in cDNA sequencing.

CDR3 size: 12 residues. Germline V CDR1 and CDR2: SGHTA, FQGNSA. Trimming left V 2 bases short and J 5 bases short, with 5 bases between. Sequenced material: naive CD4+ T cells from blood. This chain links TRBV7-2 with TRBJ2-3; no clear D. The receptor was derived from a young man in good health. The chain's CDR3 is CASSLMGDTQYF. The CDR3 region has the DNA TGTGCCAGCAGCTTAATGGGAGATACGCAGTATTTT.